Many counts were recorded for the clone carrying this T cell receptor (beta chain). The antigen remains unidentified. TCRdb passed the reads through MiXCR, listing each CDR3 protein once. The profile shows approximately 500,000 distinct CDR3 sequences, roughly 12% of them singletons. The data originate from a study of T cell repertoires in cytomegalovirus infection. Study-wide findings and caveats: Identification of carriers of CMV plus the relevant HLA was achieved through cumulative public TCR beta family frequency.

Germline CDR1 reads LGHNA; CDR2 reads YNFKEQ. V shed 3 bases, J shed 3 bases, and the junction held 8 bases outside the gene matches. This CDR3 has 16 residues. V gene TRBV4-2 combines with J gene TRBJ1-2, with TRBD1 identical over 9 bases. The receptor's source is a human donor in good health (CMV status not recorded). Some clones in this sample may be carry-over from other donors' samples. Sequenced sample: PBMCs. CDR3 nucleotides: TGTGCCAGCAGCCAGGGGGGGGACAGGGTAGACTATGGCTACACCTTC. Translated, it gives CASSQGGDRVDYGYTF.